This TCR beta chain was documented in a study of blood T cell repertoires in COVID-19. The CDR3 runs 15 residues. Germline V gene data show CDR1 as SGHRS and CDR2 as YFSETQ. V gave up 2 bases and J gave up 0 bases; unmatched junction bases: 4. The assay was immunoSEQ multiplex PCR, and TCRdb's table has in-frame clones only and misses some. The data contain about 350,000 clones, around 87% of them singletons. Material for sequencing was PBMCs or T cells enriched from blood (not recorded which). The TCR sequence derives from a woman under 40 who had recovered from COVID-19. The V gene is TRBV5-1, the J gene TRBJ2-7; TRBD2 aligns across 8 bases. CDR3 protein: CASSFRSGGSYEQYF. The CDR3 DNA reads as TGCGCCAGCAGCTTCAGAAGCGGGGGCTCCTACGAGCAGTACTTC.